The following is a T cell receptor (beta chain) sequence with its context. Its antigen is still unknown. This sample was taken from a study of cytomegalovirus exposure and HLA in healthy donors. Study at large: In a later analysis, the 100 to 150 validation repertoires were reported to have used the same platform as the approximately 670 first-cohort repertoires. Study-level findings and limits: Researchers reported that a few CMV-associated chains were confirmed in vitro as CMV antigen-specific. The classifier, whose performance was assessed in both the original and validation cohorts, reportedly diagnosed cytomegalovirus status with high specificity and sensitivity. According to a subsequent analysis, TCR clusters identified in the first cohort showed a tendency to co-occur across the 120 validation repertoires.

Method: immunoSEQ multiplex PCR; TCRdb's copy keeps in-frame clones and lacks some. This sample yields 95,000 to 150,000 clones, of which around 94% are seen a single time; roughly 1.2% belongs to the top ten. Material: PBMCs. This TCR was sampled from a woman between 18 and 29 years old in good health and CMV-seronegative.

The CDR3 DNA follows: TGCGCCAGCAGCTTGGGGCTTGATACGGGTGAAAAACTGTTTTTT. This codes for CASSLGLDTGEKLFF. The chain links TRBV5-1 to TRBJ1-4, with unresolved D. The CDR3 is made up of 15 amino acids. Germline V lookup: CDR1 SGHRS, CDR2 YFSETQ. With 0 bases removed from V and 7 bases from J, the gap between germline ends came to 13 bases. Variable domain in full (rest from reference TRBV5-1 and TRBJ1-4): KAGVTQTPRYLIKTRGQQVTLSCSPISGHRSVSWYQQTPGQGLQFLFEYFSETQRNKGNFPGRFSGRQFSNSRSEMNVSTLELGDSALYLCASSLGLDTGEKLFFGSGTQLSVL.